This T cell receptor beta chain comes out of a study of T cell responses to AZD1222 COVID-19 vaccine. Study at large: Analyses pooled second doses at about 4 or about 12 weeks. Overall study results and limits: When two AZD1222 doses had been given, Spike-specific TCR breadth and depth rose. None of the repertoires were sampled until the peak T cell response had passed.

Germline CDR1 is SGDLS and CDR2 is YYNGEE. This CDR3 has 13 amino acids. Trimming stripped 4 bases from V and 7 bases from J, with 14 bases between. Here immunoSEQ multiplex PCR was the method, and the copy in TCRdb shows in-frame clones only, minus some. The top ten clones hold about 1.5% of a sample with some 170,000 clones, about 89% of them seen once. Concerning this clone: The antigen remains unidentified.

V is TRBV9 and J is TRBJ1-2, with D possibly matching TRBD1 (5 bases). This clonotype originated in an adult in good health. The sequences come from peripheral blood, collected on day 0 of AZD1222 vaccination. The CDR3 nucleotides read TGTGCCAGCAGCCCGCGGGGGGTATCTGGCTACACCTTC. Amino acid sequence: CASSPRGVSGYTF.